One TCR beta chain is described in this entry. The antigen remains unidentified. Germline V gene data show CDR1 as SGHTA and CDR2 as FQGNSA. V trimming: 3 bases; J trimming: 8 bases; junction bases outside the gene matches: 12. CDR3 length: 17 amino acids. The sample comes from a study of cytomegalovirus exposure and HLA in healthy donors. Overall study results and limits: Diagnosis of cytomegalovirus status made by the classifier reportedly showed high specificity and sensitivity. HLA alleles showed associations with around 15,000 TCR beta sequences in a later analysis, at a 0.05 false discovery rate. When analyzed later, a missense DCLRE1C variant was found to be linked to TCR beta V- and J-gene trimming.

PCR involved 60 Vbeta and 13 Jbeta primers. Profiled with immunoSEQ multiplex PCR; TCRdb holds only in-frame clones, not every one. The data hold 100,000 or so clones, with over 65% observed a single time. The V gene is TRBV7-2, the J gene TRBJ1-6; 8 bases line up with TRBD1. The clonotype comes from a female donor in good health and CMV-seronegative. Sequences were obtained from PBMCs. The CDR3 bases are TGTGCCAGCAGCTTTGTGGCAGGGGGCCGTTCTGATTCACCCCTCCACTTT. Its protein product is CASSFVAGGRSDSPLHF. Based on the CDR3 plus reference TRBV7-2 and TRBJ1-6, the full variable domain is GAGVSQSPSNKVTEKGKDVELRCDPISGHTALYWYRQSLGQGLEFLIYFQGNSAPDKSGLPSDRFSAERTGGSVSTLTIQRTQQEDSAVYLCASSFVAGGRSDSPLHFGNGTRLTVT.